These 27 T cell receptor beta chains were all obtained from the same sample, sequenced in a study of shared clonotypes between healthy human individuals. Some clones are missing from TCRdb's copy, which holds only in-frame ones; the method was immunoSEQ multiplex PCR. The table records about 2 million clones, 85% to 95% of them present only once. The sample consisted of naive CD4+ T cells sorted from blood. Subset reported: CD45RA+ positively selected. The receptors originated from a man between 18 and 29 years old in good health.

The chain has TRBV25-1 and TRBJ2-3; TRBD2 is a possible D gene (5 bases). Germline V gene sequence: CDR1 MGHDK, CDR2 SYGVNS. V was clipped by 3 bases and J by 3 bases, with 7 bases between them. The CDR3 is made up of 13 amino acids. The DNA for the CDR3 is TGTGCCAGCAGTGATAGGAGGACAGATACGCAGTATTTT. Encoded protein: CASSDRRTDTQYF.

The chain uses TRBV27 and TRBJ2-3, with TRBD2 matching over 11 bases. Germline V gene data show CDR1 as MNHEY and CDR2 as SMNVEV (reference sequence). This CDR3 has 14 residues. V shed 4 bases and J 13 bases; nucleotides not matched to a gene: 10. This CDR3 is CASSSRLAGGQEYF. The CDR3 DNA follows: TGTGCCAGCAGTTCAAGGCTAGCGGGGGGCCAGGAGTATTTT.

CDR3 DNA: TGTGCCAGCAGCCTACAGGGCTACTATGGCTACACCTTC. It specifies CASSLQGYYGYTF. This sequence joins TRBV28 and TRBJ1-2; TRBD1 might be the D (6 bases). The germline CDR1 and CDR2 sequences are MDHEN and SYDVKM. This CDR3 is built from 13 residues. Trimming took off 6 bases at V and 3 bases at J, with 11 bases between the two ends.

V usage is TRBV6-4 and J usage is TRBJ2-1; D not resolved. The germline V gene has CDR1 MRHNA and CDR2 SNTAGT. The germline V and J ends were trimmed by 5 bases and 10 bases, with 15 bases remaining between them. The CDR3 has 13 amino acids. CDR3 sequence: CASSSLVMKEQFF. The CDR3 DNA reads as TGTGCCAGCAGTTCCTTAGTAATGAAAGAGCAGTTCTTC.

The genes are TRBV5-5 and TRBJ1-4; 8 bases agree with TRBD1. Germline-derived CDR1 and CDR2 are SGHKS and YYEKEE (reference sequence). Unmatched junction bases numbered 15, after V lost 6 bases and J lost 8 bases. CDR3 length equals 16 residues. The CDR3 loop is CASTYRGQGLNEKLFF. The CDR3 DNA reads TGTGCCAGCACCTACCGTGGACAGGGTTTAAACGAAAAACTGTTTTTT. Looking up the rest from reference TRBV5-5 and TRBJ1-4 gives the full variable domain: DAGVTQSPTHLIKTRGQQVTLRCSPISGHKSVSWYQQVLGQGPQFIFQYYEKEERGRGNFPDRFSARQFPNYSSELNVNALLLGDSALYLCASTYRGQGLNEKLFFGSGTQLSVL.

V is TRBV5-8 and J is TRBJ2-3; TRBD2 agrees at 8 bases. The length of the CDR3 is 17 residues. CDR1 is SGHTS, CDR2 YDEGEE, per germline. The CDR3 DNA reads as TGTGCTACGAGATACGGGCGACGGGGGGGAAACACAGATACGCAGTATTTT. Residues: CATRYGRRGGNTDTQYF.

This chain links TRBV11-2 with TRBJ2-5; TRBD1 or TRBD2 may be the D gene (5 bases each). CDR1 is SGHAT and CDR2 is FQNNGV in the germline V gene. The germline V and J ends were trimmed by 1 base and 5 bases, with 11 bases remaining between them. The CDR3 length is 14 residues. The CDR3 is CASSLAGRWETQYF. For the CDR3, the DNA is TGTGCCAGCAGCTTAGCGGGGCGATGGGAGACCCAGTACTTC. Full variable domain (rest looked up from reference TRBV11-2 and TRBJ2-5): EAGVAQSPRYKIIEKRQSVAFWCNPISGHATLYWYQQILGQGPKLLIQFQNNGVVDDSQLPKDRFSAERLKGVDSTLKIQPAKLEDSAVYLCASSLAGRWETQYFGPGTRLLVL.

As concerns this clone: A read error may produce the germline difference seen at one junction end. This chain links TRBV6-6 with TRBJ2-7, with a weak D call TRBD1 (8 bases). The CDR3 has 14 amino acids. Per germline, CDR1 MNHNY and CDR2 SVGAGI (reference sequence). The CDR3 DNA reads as TGTGCCAGCAGTTTGGATGGGACAGGCGGGAGCCTTAACTTC. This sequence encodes CASSLDGTGGSLNF.

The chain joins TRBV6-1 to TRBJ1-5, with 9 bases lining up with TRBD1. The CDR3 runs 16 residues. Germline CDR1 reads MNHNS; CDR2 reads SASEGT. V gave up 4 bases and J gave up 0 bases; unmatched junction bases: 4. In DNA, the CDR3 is TGTGCCAGCAGTGCAGGGACAGGGTATAGCAATCAGCCCCAGCATTTT. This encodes CASSAGTGYSNQPQHF.

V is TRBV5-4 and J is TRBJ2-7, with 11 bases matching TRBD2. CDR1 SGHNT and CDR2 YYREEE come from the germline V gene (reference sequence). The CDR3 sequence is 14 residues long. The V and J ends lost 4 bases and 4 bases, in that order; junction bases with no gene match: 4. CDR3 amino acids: CASSPTSGSYEQYF. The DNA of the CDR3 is TGTGCCAGCAGCCCTACTAGCGGGAGTTACGAGCAGTACTTC. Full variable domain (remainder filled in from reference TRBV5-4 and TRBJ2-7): ETGVTQSPTHLIKTRGQQVTLRCSSQSGHNTVSWYQQALGQGPQFIFQYYREEENGRGNFPPRFSGLQFPNYSSELNVNALELDDSALYLCASSPTSGSYEQYFGPGTRLTVT.

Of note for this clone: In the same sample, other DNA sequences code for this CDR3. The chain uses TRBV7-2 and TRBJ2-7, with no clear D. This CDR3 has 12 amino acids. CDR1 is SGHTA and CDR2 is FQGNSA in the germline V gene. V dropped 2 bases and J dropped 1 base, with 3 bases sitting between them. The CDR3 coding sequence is TGTGCCAGCAGCTTATCTTCCTACGAGCAGTACTTC. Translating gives CASSLSSYEQYF. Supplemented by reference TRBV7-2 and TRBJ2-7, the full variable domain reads GAGVSQSPSNKVTEKGKDVELRCDPISGHTALYWYRQSLGQGLEFLIYFQGNSAPDKSGLPSDRFSAERTGGSVSTLTIQRTQQEDSAVYLCASSLSSYEQYFGPGTRLTVT.

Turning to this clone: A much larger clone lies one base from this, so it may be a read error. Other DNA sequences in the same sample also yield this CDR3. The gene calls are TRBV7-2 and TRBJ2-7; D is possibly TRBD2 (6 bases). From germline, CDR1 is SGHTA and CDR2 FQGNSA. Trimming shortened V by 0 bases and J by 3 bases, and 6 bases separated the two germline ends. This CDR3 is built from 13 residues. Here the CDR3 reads CASSLAGGYEQYF. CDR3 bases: TGTGCCAGCAGCTTAGCCGGGGGCTACGAGCAGTACTTC.

CDR3 loop: CASGGQGADVGELFF. CDR3 DNA: TGCGCCAGCGGCGGACAGGGGGCTGACGTCGGGGAGCTGTTTTTT. The chain combines TRBV5-1 with TRBJ2-2, with 11 nucleotides matching TRBD1. Germline CDR1 is SGHRS and CDR2 is YFSETQ. The V and J ends lost 7 bases and 7 bases, in that order; junction bases with no gene match: 9. The CDR3 loop spans 15 amino acids.

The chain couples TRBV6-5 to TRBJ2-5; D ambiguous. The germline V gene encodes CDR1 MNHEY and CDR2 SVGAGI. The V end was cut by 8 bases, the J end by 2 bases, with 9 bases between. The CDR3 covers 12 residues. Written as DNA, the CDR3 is TGTGCCAGCGTTGGCAGGCAAGAGACCCAGTACTTC. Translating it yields CASVGRQETQYF.

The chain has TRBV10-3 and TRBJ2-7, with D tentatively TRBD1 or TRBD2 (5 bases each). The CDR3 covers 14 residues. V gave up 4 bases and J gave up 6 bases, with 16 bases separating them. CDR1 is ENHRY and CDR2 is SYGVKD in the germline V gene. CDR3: CAISGGRGRGEQYF. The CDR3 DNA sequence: TGTGCCATCAGTGGGGGACGGGGAAGGGGCGAGCAGTACTTC.

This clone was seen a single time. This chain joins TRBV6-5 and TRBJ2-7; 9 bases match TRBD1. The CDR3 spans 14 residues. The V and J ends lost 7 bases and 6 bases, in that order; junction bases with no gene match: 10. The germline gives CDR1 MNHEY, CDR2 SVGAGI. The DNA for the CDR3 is TGTGCCAGCACCCACGGACAGGGGTTGAGCGAGCAGTACTTC. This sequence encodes CASTHGQGLSEQYF.

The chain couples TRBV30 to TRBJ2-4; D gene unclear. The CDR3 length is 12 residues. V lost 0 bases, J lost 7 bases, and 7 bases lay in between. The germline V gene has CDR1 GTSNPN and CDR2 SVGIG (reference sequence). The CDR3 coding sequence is TGTGCCTGGAGTGTAGCTGGGAACATTCAGTACTTC. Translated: CAWSVAGNIQYF.

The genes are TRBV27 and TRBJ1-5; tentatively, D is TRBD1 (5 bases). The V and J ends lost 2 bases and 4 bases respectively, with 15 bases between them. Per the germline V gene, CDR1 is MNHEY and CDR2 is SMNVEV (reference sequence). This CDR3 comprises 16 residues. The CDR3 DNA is TGTGCCAGCAGTTTAACGTCAAGGGGCCTAAATCAGCCCCAGCATTTT. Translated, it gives CASSLTSRGLNQPQHF.

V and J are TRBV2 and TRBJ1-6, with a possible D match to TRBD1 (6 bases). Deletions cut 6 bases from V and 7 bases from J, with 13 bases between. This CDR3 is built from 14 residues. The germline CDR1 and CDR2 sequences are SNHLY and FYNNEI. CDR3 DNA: TGTGCCAGCAGAGAACAGGGATCAAATTCACCCCTCCACTTT. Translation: CASREQGSNSPLHF.

CDR3 sequence: CASSLGRRESDYNEQFF. As DNA, the CDR3 is TGTGCCAGCAGCTTAGGCCGACGGGAGAGCGACTACAATGAGCAGTTCTTC. This chain connects TRBV11-3 to TRBJ2-1; D possibly corresponds to TRBD2 (6 bases). Per germline, CDR1 SGHNT and CDR2 YENEEA. The CDR3 runs 17 residues. V shed 1 base and J shed 3 bases, with 16 bases lying between them.

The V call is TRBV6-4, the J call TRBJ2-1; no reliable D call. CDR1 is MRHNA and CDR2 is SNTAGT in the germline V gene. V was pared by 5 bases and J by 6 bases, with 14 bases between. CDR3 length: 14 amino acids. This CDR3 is CASSSDTISNEQFF. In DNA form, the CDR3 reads TGTGCCAGCAGTTCCGACACGATAAGCAATGAGCAGTTCTTC.

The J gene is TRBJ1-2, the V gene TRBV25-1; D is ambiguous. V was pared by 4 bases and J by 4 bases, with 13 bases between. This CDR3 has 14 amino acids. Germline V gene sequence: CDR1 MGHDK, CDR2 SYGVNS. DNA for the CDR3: TGTGCCAGCAGTGGACAAGTTGCCGTCTATGGCTACACCTTC. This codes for CASSGQVAVYGYTF.

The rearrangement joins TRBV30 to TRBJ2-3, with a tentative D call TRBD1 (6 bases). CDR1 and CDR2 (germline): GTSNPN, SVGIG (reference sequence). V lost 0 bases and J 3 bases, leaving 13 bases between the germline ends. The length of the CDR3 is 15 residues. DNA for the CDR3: TGTGCCTGGAGTGTAGGGGGAAGGTGGACAGATACGCAGTATTTT. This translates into CAWSVGGRWTDTQYF.

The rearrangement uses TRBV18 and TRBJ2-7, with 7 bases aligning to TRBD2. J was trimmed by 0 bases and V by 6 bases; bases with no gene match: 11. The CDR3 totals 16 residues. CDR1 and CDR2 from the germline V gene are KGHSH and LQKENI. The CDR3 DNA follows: TGTGCCAGCTCCCCAACTAGCGCTGCTACCTCCTACGAGCAGTACTTC. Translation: CASSPTSAATSYEQYF.

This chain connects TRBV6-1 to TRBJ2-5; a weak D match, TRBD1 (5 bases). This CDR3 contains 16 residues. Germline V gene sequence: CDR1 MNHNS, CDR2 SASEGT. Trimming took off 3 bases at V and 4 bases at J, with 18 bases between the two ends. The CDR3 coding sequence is TGTGCCAGCAGTGAGAAGGGGTTATCTCGTGGAGAGACCCAGTACTTC. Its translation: CASSEKGLSRGETQYF.

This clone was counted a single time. The CDR3 loop is CASSLGGTVENYGYTF. As DNA, the CDR3 is TGCGCCAGCAGCTTAGGAGGGACGGTAGAGAACTATGGCTACACCTTC. The chain employs TRBV5-1 and TRBJ1-2; D is possibly TRBD1 (5 bases). Germline V gene data show CDR1 as SGHRS and CDR2 as YFSETQ. V lost 2 bases and J 2 bases, leaving 16 bases between the germline ends. The CDR3 runs 16 residues.

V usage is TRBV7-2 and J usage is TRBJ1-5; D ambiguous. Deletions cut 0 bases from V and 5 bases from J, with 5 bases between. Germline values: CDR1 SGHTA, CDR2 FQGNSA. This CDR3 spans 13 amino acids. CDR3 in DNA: TGTGCCAGCAGCTTAGCGCGGTATCAGCCCCAGCATTTT. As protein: CASSLARYQPQHF.